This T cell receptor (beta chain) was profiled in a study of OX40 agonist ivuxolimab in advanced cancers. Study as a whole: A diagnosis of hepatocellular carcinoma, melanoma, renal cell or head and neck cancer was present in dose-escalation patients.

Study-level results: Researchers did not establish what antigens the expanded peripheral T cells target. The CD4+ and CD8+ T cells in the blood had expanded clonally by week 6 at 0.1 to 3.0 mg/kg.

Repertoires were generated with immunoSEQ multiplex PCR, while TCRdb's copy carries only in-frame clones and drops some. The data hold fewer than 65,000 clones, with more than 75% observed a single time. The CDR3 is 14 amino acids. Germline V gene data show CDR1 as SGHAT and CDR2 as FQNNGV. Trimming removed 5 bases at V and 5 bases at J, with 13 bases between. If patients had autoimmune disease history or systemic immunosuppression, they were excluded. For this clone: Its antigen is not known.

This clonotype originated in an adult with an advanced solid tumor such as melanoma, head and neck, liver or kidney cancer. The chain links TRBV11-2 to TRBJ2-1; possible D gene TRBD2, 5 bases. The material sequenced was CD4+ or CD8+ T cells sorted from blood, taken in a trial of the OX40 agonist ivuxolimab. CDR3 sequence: CASSPDYQNNEQFF. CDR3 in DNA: TGTGCCAGCAGCCCCGACTACCAAAACAATGAGCAGTTCTTC.